The entry that follows covers one T cell receptor (beta chain) sequence. Its specificity is not known. These data originate in a study of T cell responses to AZD1222 COVID-19 vaccine. Produced via immunoSEQ multiplex PCR; TCRdb's table is partial and in-frame only. The sample holds about 97,000 clones, 90% seen once. Study observations and caveats: Researchers took repertoire samples only after the peak T cell response had come. Donors in the cohort were predominantly white British and more often female, and clonal diversity was possibly underestimated. AZD1222 recipients seropositive at baseline numbered only five or six.

Germline V gene sequence: CDR1 SGHTA, CDR2 FQGNSA. V was cut by 1 base and J by 1 base, with 5 bases left in between. The CDR3 consists of 13 residues. V usage is TRBV7-2 and J usage is TRBJ2-7; D gene ambiguous. The receptor was derived from an adult in good health. The material was peripheral blood, obtained on day 0 of AZD1222 vaccination. CDR3 region: CASSLGISYEQYF. The CDR3 DNA sequence: TGTGCCAGCAGCTTAGGGATATCCTACGAGCAGTACTTC. Based on the CDR3 plus reference TRBV7-2 and TRBJ2-7, the full variable domain is GAGVSQSPSNKVTEKGKDVELRCDPISGHTALYWYRQSLGQGLEFLIYFQGNSAPDKSGLPSDRFSAERTGGSVSTLTIQRTQQEDSAVYLCASSLGISYEQYFGPGTRLTVT.